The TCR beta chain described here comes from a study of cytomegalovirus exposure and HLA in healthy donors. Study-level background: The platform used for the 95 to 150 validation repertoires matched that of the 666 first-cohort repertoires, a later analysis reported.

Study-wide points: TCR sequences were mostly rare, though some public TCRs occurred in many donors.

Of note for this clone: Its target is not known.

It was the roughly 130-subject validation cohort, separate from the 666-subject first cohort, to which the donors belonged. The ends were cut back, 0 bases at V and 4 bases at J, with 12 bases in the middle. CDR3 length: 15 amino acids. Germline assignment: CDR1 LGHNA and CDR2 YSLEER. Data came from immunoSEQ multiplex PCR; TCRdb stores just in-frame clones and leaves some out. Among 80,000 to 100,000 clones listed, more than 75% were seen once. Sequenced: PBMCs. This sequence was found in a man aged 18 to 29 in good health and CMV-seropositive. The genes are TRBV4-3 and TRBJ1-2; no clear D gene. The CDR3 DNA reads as TGCGCCAGCAGCCAAGATAGAAATGTCGCCTATGGCTACACCTTC. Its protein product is CASSQDRNVAYGYTF.